This note documents a single T cell receptor beta chain sequence. There is no known antigen for this receptor. Per-nucleotide qualities are absent, and no much larger clonotype sits a single base away. The sample is drawn from a study of OX40 agonist ivuxolimab in advanced cancers. Regarding the research as a whole: Ivuxolimab was a fully human IgG2 agonistic monoclonal antibody targeting the costimulatory receptor OX40 (CD134). Intravenous ivuxolimab was administered to patients every 2 weeks at six dose levels: 0.01, 0.1, 0.3, 1.5, 3 and 10 mg/kg. Among the 50 to 55 dose-escalation patients, around 19 had hepatocellular carcinoma, about 15 melanoma, 9 renal cell carcinoma and 9 head and neck cancer. In the dose-escalation cohort, around four fifths of patients were male, and the mean age was approximately 60 years with a range of roughly 23 to 79. Prior anti-PD-1, anti-PD-L1 or anti-CTLA-4 therapy was permitted, and 40% to 50% of dose-escalation patients had received checkpoint inhibitors. Partial responses were achieved by three dose-escalation patients, of whom one had hepatocellular carcinoma and two had cutaneous melanoma. The point of sequencing TCRbeta in the periphery was to test whether ivuxolimab changed TCR sequence diversity and drove clonal T-cell expansion. The paper describes the monotherapy dose-escalation part (N of about 52 patients) of the phase I trial of ivuxolimab. Overall results and qualifications from the work: The antigen specificity of the clonally expanded peripheral T cells was not determined. After ivuxolimab, expanded clones were on average more numerous among CD8+ T cells than among CD4+ T cells. Low levels of normalized T-cell clonal expansion were also seen in some nonresponding patients. Clonal expansion of both CD4+ and CD8+ blood T cells was observed from baseline to week 6 at doses 0.1 to 3.0 mg/kg. In the 0.1-3.0 mg/kg groups, partial responders were among the patients with the lowest normalized peripheral clonal expansion, particularly in CD8+ T cells.

V and J lose 5 bases and 2 bases, and a span of 10 bases separates them. The CDR3 measures 14 amino acids from cysteine to phenylalanine. Left in the record is the CDR3 DNA by itself, 42 bases read in frame from the first base. Looking up the germline V gene yields CDR1 SGHVS and CDR2 FNYEAQ. The trial excluded patients who had a history of autoimmune disease or who were on systemic immunosuppression. Peripheral blood for TCR sequencing was collected from all dose cohorts at baseline, on cycle 4 day 1, and on cycle 7 day 1. Samples were obtained from an open-label, multicenter, first-in-human phase I dose-escalation trial of ivuxolimab. Adults with locally advanced or metastatic head and neck squamous cell, hepatocellular, melanoma or renal cell carcinoma were enrolled in the trial. CD4+ and CD8+ T cells were sorted separately from peripheral blood before TCR sequencing. To sequence the TCRbeta CDR3 region, genomic DNA was isolated from the sorted cells. The immunoSEQ Assay was used to sequence the TCRbeta CDR3 regions. TCRdb took over this immuneACCESS table, retaining in-frame rearrangements with V and J assigned. Such tables are incomplete; in checked studies, under half of the missing clones stem from an unresolved V gene, and the remainder is unexplained. For this sample there are fewer than 40,000 clones; about 70% appear just once. Together, the top ten hold under 20% of the sample.

The TCR sequence derives from an adult with an advanced solid tumor such as melanoma, head and neck, liver or kidney cancer. Specimen: CD4+ or CD8+ T cells sorted from blood, collected in a trial of the OX40 agonist ivuxolimab. Rearrangement joined TRBV7-6 to TRBJ1-5, and perhaps TRBD1 as D gene, on 5 matching bases. The DNA sequence follows: TGTGCCAGCAGCGGGGGGTTTGGCAATCAGCCCCAGCATTTT. Its protein reads: CASSGGFGNQPQHF.